The 30 T cell receptor beta chains below were found in one sample sequenced in a study of cytomegalovirus exposure and HLA in healthy donors. PCR involved 60 Vbeta and 13 Jbeta primers. The data were produced by immunoSEQ multiplex PCR, yet TCRdb's version contains in-frame clones alone and is incomplete. With approximately 100,000 clones in the sample, the ten largest clones hold about 0.59%. Source material: PBMCs. These receptor sequences come from a man in his forties or fifties in good health and CMV-seronegative.

This rearrangement joins TRBV2 to TRBJ1-3; D gene ambiguous. The CDR3 runs to 12 residues. Germline CDR1 is SNHLY and CDR2 is FYNNEI. V was trimmed by 8 bases and J by 2 bases, leaving 7 bases between them. The CDR3 nucleotides are TGTGCCAGCGAGGCGGCTGGAAACACCATATATTTT. Residues: CASEAAGNTIYF.

The CDR3 nucleotides read TGTGCCATCAGTGACCCCCTCTTAGGACAGGGAGGCTATGGCTACACCTTC. This sequence encodes CAISDPLLGQGGYGYTF. The chain couples TRBV10-3 to TRBJ1-2, with TRBD1 matching over 8 bases. CDR1 and CDR2 from the germline V gene are ENHRY and SYGVKD. The CDR3 spans 17 residues. J was trimmed by 4 bases and V by 3 bases; bases with no gene match: 13.

The chain joins TRBV11-2 to TRBJ2-7; tentatively, D is TRBD2 (5 bases). Germline V CDR1 and CDR2: SGHAT, FQNNGV. CDR3 length equals 14 residues. Trimming pared 3 bases from V and 2 bases from J, leaving 11 bases between. DNA for the CDR3: TGTGCCAGCAGCTTCCCCGGGGATCCCTACGAGCAGTACTTC. This gives the protein CASSFPGDPYEQYF.

The rearrangement links TRBV4-2 to TRBJ1-2; D perhaps matches TRBD1 (6 bases). The germline V and J ends were trimmed by 3 bases and 4 bases, with 12 bases remaining between them. Per germline, CDR1 LGHNA and CDR2 YNFKEQ. The CDR3 runs 14 residues. The CDR3 DNA reads TGTGCCAGCAGCCATCTGACAGGCGTCTATGGCTACACCTTC. This encodes CASSHLTGVYGYTF.

J is TRBJ2-6 and V is TRBV6-5; D is ambiguous. The CDR3 consists of 15 residues. Looked up from germline, CDR1 is MNHEY and CDR2 is SVGAGI. Trimming took 5 bases from V and 0 from J, leaving 8 bases between them. The CDR3 sequence is CASSSQDSGANVLTF. The CDR3 bases are TGTGCCAGCAGTAGTCAGGACTCTGGGGCCAACGTCCTGACTTTC.

The chain is built from TRBV19 and TRBJ1-1; D not certain. V was shortened by 3 bases and J by 6 bases, with 11 bases between the two germline ends. The CDR3 sequence is 13 residues long. Looked up from germline, CDR1 is LNHDA and CDR2 is SQIVND (reference sequence). The chain's CDR3 is CASSIRGNAEAFF. DNA for the CDR3: TGTGCCAGTAGTATTCGGGGTAACGCTGAAGCTTTCTTT.

V gene TRBV9 combines with J gene TRBJ2-1; a weak D match, TRBD1 (6 bases). This CDR3 is built from 14 residues. The V end lost 7 bases, the J end lost 3 bases, and 14 bases lay between the germline ends. CDR1 is SGDLS, CDR2 YYNGEE, per germline. CDR3: CASARDNDYNEQFF. The CDR3 coding sequence is TGTGCCAGCGCCCGGGACAACGACTACAATGAGCAGTTCTTC.

In DNA, the CDR3 is TGTGCCAGCAGCCGAGGGCAGGTGGATCAGCCCCAGCATTTT. This encodes CASSRGQVDQPQHF. The chain combines TRBV5-6 with TRBJ1-5; D not certain. The CDR3 totals 14 residues. Germline V lookup: CDR1 SGHDT, CDR2 YYEEEE. Trimming pared 4 bases from V and 5 bases from J, leaving 13 bases between.

The chain couples TRBV30 to TRBJ1-1; no clear D. Between the trimmed V and J ends, which lost 1 base and 0 bases, there was a span of 6 bases. From germline, CDR1 is GTSNPN and CDR2 SVGIG (reference sequence). The CDR3 runs 13 residues. The CDR3: CAWSEHLNTEAFF. In DNA, the CDR3 is TGTGCCTGGAGTGAACACCTGAACACTGAAGCTTTCTTT. The full variable domain, completed using reference TRBV30 and TRBJ1-1, is SQTIHQWPATLVQPVGSPLSLECTVEGTSNPNLYWYRQAAGRGLQLLFYSVGIGQISSEVPQNLSASRPQDRQFILSSKKLLLSDSGFYLCAWSEHLNTEAFFGQGTRLTVV.

Comments on this clone: The same CDR3 arises from other DNA sequences in this sample as well. This sequence joins TRBV30 and TRBJ1-1, with unresolved D. Trimming stripped 0 bases from V and 1 base from J, with 6 bases between. Germline CDR1 reads GTSNPN; CDR2 reads SVGIG (reference sequence). The CDR3 loop spans 13 amino acids. This CDR3 is CAWSVAENTEAFF. CDR3 in DNA: TGTGCCTGGAGTGTGGCAGAGAACACTGAAGCTTTCTTT.

The chain recombines TRBV5-1 with TRBJ1-1, with D unresolved. The CDR3 runs 17 residues. V was pared by 1 base and J by 0 bases, with 16 bases between. CDR1 and CDR2 (germline): SGHRS, YFSETQ. The CDR3 region has the DNA TGCGCCAGCAGCTTGTTGCCCGGACTCCCTTTGAACACTGAAGCTTTCTTT. It is translated as CASSLLPGLPLNTEAFF.

The chain combines TRBV19 with TRBJ2-2; D ambiguous. This CDR3 comprises 14 residues. Trimming took 5 bases from V and 1 from J, leaving 8 bases between them. From germline, CDR1 is LNHDA and CDR2 SQIVND (reference sequence). CDR3 DNA sequence: TGTGCCAGTAGTCGTGGCAGGAACACCGGGGAGCTGTTTTTT. Translated: CASSRGRNTGELFF.

CDR3 in DNA: TGCAGCGCTGATGACAGGGGAACAGATACGCAGTATTTT. Its translation is CSADDRGTDTQYF. V usage is TRBV29-1 and J usage is TRBJ2-3; 8 positions match TRBD1. Trimming at V came to 7 bases and at J to 3 bases, leaving 6 bases not matched to a gene. This CDR3 has 13 amino acids. Germline CDR1 SQVTM, CDR2 ANQGSEA.

The rearrangement joins TRBV4-1 to TRBJ1-4; tentative D call: TRBD1 (6 bases). The CDR3 totals 15 residues. Germline V CDR1 and CDR2: MGHRA, YSYEKL. The V end lost 4 bases, the J end lost 4 bases, and 13 bases lay between the germline ends. The CDR3 nucleotides read TGCGCCAGCAGCCTTGGACAGCTGGGTAATGAAAAACTGTTTTTT. As protein: CASSLGQLGNEKLFF.

This rearrangement joins TRBV30 to TRBJ1-1, with a tentative D call TRBD1 (5 bases). The germline V gene encodes CDR1 GTSNPN and CDR2 SVGIG (reference sequence). V lost 5 bases to trimming and J lost 0 bases, with 16 bases between them. This CDR3 comprises 15 residues. The CDR3 region has the DNA TGTGCCTGGGGACGGGACTCACTAATGAACACTGAAGCTTTCTTT. It encodes CAWGRDSLMNTEAFF.

The J gene is TRBJ2-7, the V gene TRBV11-3; a possible D gene is TRBD2 (5 bases). The CDR3 extends over 14 amino acids. Per the germline V gene, CDR1 is SGHNT and CDR2 is YENEEA. Trimming took 5 bases from V and 0 from J, leaving 11 bases between them. The CDR3 sequence: CASSQRGSSYEQYF. The DNA of the CDR3 is TGTGCCAGCAGCCAGCGAGGGAGCTCCTACGAGCAGTACTTC.

The gene calls are TRBV5-1 and TRBJ1-1, with D uncertain. Germline V CDR1 and CDR2: SGHRS, YFSETQ. V was cut by 1 base and J by 5 bases, with 12 bases left in between. The CDR3 length is 14 residues. CDR3 protein: CASSLLSDETEAFF. The CDR3 nucleotides read TGCGCCAGCAGCTTGCTCAGCGACGAAACTGAAGCTTTCTTT.

The chain is built from TRBV5-6 and TRBJ2-4, with D maybe TRBD1 (6 bases). V lost 1 base to trimming and J lost 0 bases, with 20 bases between them. This CDR3 has 19 amino acids. The V gene's germline CDR1 is SGHDT and CDR2 YYEEEE. This CDR3 is CASSLRDNRVGQAKNIQYF. The CDR3 bases are TGTGCCAGCAGCTTGAGGGACAATCGGGTAGGCCAAGCCAAAAACATTCAGTACTTC.

The chain has TRBV6-5 and TRBJ1-3, with D unresolved. This CDR3 has 13 residues. V was pared by 8 bases and J by 1 base, with 9 bases between. Germline CDR1 and CDR2: MNHEY and SVGAGI. CDR3 bases: TGTGCCAGCTCCCGGAGTTCTGGAAACACCATATATTTT. It specifies CASSRSSGNTIYF.

The chain joins TRBV2 to TRBJ2-5; weak D call: TRBD1 (6 bases). Trimming took 7 bases from V and 4 from J, leaving 10 bases between them. The germline V gene has CDR1 SNHLY and CDR2 FYNNEI. CDR3 length: 12 amino acids. CDR3 amino acids: CASTTGLETQYF. The CDR3 DNA reads as TGTGCCAGCACCACAGGGTTAGAGACCCAGTACTTC.

V is TRBV18 and J is TRBJ2-3, with D possibly TRBD2 on 5 matching bases. Between the trimmed V and J ends, which lost 2 bases and 3 bases, there was a span of 9 bases. CDR3 length: 14 residues. From germline, CDR1 is KGHSH and CDR2 LQKENI. The CDR3 DNA reads as TGTGCCAGCTCACCAAGTCCGGGGACAGATACGCAGTATTTT. As protein: CASSPSPGTDTQYF.

The rearrangement links TRBV5-1 to TRBJ2-3; perhaps TRBD1 as D (6 bases). The V end was cut by 0 bases, the J end by 0 bases, with 11 bases between. Germline values: CDR1 SGHRS, CDR2 YFSETQ. The CDR3 contains 16 residues. The CDR3 reads CASSLVRGMSTDTQYF. Written as DNA, the CDR3 is TGCGCCAGCAGCTTGGTAAGGGGGATGAGCACAGATACGCAGTATTTT.

This chain uses TRBV25-1 with TRBJ1-4; 8 bases fit TRBD1. The CDR3 totals 15 residues. Germline lookup yields CDR1 MGHDK and CDR2 SYGVNS. The V and J ends lost 3 bases and 7 bases, in that order; junction bases with no gene match: 7. In DNA form, the CDR3 reads TGTGCCAGCAGTGATCCGACAGGGGCTGGTGAAAAACTGTTTTTT. Its translation: CASSDPTGAGEKLFF.

V usage is TRBV5-1 and J usage is TRBJ2-1; TRBD1 aligns across 7 bases. Germline lookup yields CDR1 SGHRS and CDR2 YFSETQ. The CDR3 is 15 residues long. The trim removed 3 bases at V and 2 bases at J, leaving 5 bases unmatched. For the CDR3, the DNA is TGCGCCAGCAGCTGGGTGACAGGGACCTACAATGAGCAGTTCTTC. Translation gives CASSWVTGTYNEQFF.

The chain carries TRBV11-3 and TRBJ2-7; 7 bases are shared with TRBD2. The CDR3 loop spans 16 amino acids. The germline V gene encodes CDR1 SGHNT and CDR2 YENEEA. The V gene end was trimmed by 1 base and the J gene end by 6 bases; junction bases not matched to a gene: 12. This CDR3 is CASSLVRTGGEPEQYF. For the CDR3, the DNA is TGTGCCAGCAGCTTAGTTAGGACGGGAGGTGAACCCGAGCAGTACTTC.

The rearrangement uses TRBV4-3 and TRBJ2-2, with 10 bases identical to TRBD1. J was trimmed by 5 bases and V by 4 bases; bases with no gene match: 10. The length of the CDR3 is 17 residues. Germline V gene lookup returns CDR1 LGHNA and CDR2 YSLEER. In nucleotides, the CDR3 is TGCGCCAGCAGCCGACACCCGACAGGGGGCTGGACCGGGGAGCTGTTTTTT. It codes for CASSRHPTGGWTGELFF.

This chain links TRBV6-6 with TRBJ1-1, with D possibly matching TRBD1 (6 bases). This CDR3 contains 16 residues. The ends were cut back, 2 bases at V and 3 bases at J, with 16 bases in the middle. The germline V gene has CDR1 MNHNY and CDR2 SVGAGI (reference sequence). CDR3: CASSYPKGGAYTEAFF. The CDR3 coding sequence is TGTGCCAGCAGTTACCCAAAAGGGGGTGCGTACACTGAAGCTTTCTTT.

The chain carries TRBV18 and TRBJ1-1, with D possibly TRBD1 on 6 matching bases. V lost 3 bases, J lost 1 base, and 12 bases lay in between. Germline V CDR1 and CDR2: KGHSH, LQKENI. The CDR3 spans 15 residues. In DNA, the CDR3 is TGTGCCAGCTCACCCGAGACAGGAGAGAACACTGAAGCTTTCTTT. Encoded protein: CASSPETGENTEAFF.

The chain couples TRBV18 to TRBJ1-5; TRBD1 agrees at 9 bases. CDR1 and CDR2 (germline): KGHSH, LQKENI. V lost 6 bases to trimming and J lost 0 bases; unmatched junction nucleotides: 9. CDR3 length equals 17 residues. The DNA of the CDR3 is TGTGCCAGCTCCTCGGACAGGGGCTATAATAGCAATCAGCCCCAGCATTTT. Encoded protein: CASSSDRGYNSNQPQHF.

V gene TRBV5-1 combines with J gene TRBJ2-7; tentatively, D is TRBD1 (5 bases). The V gene lost 2 bases and the J gene lost 0 bases, with 12 bases spanning the gap. This CDR3 region has 15 residues. Germline CDR1 is SGHRS and CDR2 is YFSETQ. CDR3 sequence reads: CASSLGHPSSYEQYF. The CDR3 DNA is TGCGCCAGCAGCTTAGGACACCCGAGCTCCTACGAGCAGTACTTC.